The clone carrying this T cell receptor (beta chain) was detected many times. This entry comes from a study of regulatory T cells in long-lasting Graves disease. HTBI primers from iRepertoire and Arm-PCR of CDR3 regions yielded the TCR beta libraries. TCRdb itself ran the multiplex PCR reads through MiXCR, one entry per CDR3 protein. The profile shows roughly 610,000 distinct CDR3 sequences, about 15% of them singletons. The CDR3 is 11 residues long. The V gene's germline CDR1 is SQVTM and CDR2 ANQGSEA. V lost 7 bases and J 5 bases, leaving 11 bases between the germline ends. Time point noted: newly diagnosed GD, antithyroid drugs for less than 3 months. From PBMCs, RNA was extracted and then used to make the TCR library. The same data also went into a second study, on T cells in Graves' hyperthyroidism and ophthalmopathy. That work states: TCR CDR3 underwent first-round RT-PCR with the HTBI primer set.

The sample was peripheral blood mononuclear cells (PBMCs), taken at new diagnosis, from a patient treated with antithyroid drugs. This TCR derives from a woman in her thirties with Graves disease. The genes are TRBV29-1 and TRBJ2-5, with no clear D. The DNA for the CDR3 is TGCAGCGCCGAGCCTGGGGAGACCCAGTACTTC. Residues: CSAEPGETQYF.